Detailed here is one TCR beta chain. No antigen is known for it. The PCR was carried out with 60 Vbeta primers and 13 Jbeta primers. TCRdb's copy holds only in-frame clones and misses some; the assay was immunoSEQ multiplex PCR. Of some 170,000 clones listed, approximately 79% are singletons. This record comes from a study of cytomegalovirus exposure and HLA in healthy donors. Points from the study as a whole: High sensitivity and specificity were reportedly achieved when the classifier diagnosed cytomegalovirus status. Most TCR beta V segments were productive about 87% or about 30% of the time in an earlier analysis. Only CMV serostatus was available as immune exposure information. The study recorded 160 or so TCR beta chains that were cytomegalovirus-associated.

Germline assignment: CDR1 LNHDA and CDR2 SQIVND (reference sequence). The CDR3 length is 16 residues. Losses at the gene ends were 4 bases for V and 9 bases for J; bases not matched to a gene: 10. Specimen: PBMCs. The chain has TRBV19 and TRBJ2-1; TRBD2 agrees at 12 bases. The sequence derives from a man between 60 and 75 years old in good health and CMV-seronegative. In DNA, the CDR3 is TGTGCCAGTAGTAGGTGGACTAGCGGGGCCTTAGGTGAGCAGTTCTTC. It encodes CASSRWTSGALGEQFF.